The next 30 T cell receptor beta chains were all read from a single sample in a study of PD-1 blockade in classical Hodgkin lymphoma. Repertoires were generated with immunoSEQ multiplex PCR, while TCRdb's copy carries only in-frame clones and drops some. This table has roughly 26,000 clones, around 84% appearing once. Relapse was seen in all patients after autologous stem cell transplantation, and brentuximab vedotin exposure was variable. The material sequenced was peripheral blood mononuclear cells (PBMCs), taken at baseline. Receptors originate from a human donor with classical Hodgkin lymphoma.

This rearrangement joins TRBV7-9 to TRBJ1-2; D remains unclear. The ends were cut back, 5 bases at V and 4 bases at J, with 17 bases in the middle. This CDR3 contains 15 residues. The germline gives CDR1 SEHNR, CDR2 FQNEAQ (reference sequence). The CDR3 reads CASSPSIDLGYGYTF. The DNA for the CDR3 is TGTGCCAGCAGCCCTTCCATCGATCTTGGCTATGGCTACACCTTC.

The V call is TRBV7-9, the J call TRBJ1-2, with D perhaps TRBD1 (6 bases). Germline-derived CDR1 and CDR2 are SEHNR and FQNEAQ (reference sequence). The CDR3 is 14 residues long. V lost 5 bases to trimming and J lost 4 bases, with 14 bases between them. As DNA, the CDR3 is TGTGCCAGCAGCCAATCGGGACACGGCTATGGCTACACCTTC. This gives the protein CASSQSGHGYGYTF.

The CDR3 bases are TGCGCCAGCAGCTCAACGGATACAGGGGAAGCTTTCTTT. Translated, it gives CASSSTDTGEAFF. The chain has TRBV5-1 and TRBJ1-1; D perhaps matches TRBD1 (6 bases). Germline V gene data show CDR1 as SGHRS and CDR2 as YFSETQ. V was cut by 3 bases and J by 8 bases, with 14 bases left in between. The CDR3 runs to 13 residues.

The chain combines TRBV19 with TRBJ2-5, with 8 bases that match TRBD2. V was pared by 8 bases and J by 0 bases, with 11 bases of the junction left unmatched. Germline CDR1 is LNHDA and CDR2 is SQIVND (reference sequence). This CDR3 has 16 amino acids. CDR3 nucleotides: TGTGCCAGTCGGCGCGGGGGGAATTTGTACCAAGAGACCCAGTACTTC. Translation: CASRRGGNLYQETQYF.

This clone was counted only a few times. The CDR3 nucleotides are TGTGCCAGCAGCTCCAGCGGGGAAAGTAAGCAGTTCTTC. As protein: CASSSSGESKQFF. The chain uses TRBV7-9 and TRBJ2-1, with 7 bases that match TRBD2. V was pared by 4 bases and J by 11 bases, with 8 bases of the junction left unmatched. Germline V lookup: CDR1 SEHNR, CDR2 FQNEAQ (reference sequence). The CDR3 has 13 residues.

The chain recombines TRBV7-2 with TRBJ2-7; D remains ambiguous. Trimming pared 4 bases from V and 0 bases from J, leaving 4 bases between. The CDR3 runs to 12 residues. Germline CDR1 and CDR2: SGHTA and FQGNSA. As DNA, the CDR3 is TGTGCCAGCAGCTCCAGCTCCTACGAGCAGTACTTC. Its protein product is CASSSSSYEQYF.

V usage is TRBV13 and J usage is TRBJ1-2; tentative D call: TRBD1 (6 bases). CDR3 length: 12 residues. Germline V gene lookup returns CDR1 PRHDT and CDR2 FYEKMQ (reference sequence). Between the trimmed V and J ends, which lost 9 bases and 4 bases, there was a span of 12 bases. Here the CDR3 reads CARDSLGYGYTF. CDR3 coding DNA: TGTGCCAGGGACAGTTTGGGCTATGGCTACACCTTC.

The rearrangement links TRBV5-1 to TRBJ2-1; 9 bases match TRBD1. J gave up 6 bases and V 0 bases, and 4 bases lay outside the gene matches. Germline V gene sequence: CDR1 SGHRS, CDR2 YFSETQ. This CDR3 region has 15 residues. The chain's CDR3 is CASSLAQGAFNEQFF. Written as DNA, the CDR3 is TGCGCCAGCAGCTTGGCACAGGGGGCGTTCAATGAGCAGTTCTTC.

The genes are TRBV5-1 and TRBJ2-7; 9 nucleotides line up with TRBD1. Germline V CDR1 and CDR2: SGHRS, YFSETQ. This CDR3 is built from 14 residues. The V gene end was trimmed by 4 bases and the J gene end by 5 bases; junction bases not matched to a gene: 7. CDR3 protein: CASSVRDRANEQYF. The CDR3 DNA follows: TGCGCCAGCAGCGTCCGGGACAGGGCCAACGAGCAGTACTTC.

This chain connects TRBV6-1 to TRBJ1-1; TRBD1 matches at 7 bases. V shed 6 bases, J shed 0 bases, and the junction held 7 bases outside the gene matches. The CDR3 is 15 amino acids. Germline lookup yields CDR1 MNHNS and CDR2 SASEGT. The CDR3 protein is CASRPRTGMNTEAFF. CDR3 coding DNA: TGTGCCAGCAGGCCAAGGACAGGCATGAACACTGAAGCTTTCTTT.

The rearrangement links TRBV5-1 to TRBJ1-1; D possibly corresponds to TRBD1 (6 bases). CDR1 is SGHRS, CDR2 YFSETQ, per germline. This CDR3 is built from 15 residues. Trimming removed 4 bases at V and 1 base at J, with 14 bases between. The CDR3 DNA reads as TGCGCCAGCAGCACAAGCTCGGGACAGAACACTGAAGCTTTCTTT. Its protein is CASSTSSGQNTEAFF.

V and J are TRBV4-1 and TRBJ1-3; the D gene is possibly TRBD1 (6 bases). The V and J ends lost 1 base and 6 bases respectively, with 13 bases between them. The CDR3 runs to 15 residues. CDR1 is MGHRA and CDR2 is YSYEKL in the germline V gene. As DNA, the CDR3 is TGCGCCAGCAGCCAAGTTGGGACATACAAAAACACCATATATTTT. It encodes CASSQVGTYKNTIYF.

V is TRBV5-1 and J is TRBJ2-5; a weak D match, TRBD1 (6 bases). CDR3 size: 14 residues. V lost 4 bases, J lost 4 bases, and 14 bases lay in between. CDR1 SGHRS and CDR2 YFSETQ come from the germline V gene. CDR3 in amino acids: CASSLTGLVETQYF. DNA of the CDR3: TGCGCCAGCAGCCTTACAGGGTTGGTAGAGACCCAGTACTTC.

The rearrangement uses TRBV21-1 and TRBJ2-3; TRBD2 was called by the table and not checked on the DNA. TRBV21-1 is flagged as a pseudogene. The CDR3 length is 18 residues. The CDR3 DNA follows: TGTGCCAGCAGCAAAGTCGGACTAGCGGCGGCTAGCACAGATACGCAGTATTTT. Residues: CASSKVGLAAASTDTQYF.

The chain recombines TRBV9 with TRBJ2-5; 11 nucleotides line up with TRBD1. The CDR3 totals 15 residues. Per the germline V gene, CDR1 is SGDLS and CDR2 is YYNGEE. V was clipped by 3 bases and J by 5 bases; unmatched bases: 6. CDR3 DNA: TGTGCCAGCAGCGATCGGACAGGGGGCAGCGAGACCCAGTACTTC. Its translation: CASSDRTGGSETQYF.

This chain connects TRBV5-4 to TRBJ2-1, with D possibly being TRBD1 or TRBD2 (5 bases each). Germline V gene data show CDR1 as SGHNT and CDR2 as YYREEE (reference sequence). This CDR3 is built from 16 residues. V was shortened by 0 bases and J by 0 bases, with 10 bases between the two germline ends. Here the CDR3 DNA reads TGTGCCAGCAGCTTGGGGTCGGGGACCTCCTACAATGAGCAGTTCTTC. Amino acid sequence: CASSLGSGTSYNEQFF.

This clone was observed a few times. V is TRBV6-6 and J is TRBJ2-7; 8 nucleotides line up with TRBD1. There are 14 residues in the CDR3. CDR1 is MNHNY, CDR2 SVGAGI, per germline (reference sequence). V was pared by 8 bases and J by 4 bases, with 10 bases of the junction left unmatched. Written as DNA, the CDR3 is TGTGCCAGCGAGAGCTCAGGGGGCGCTTACGAGCAGTACTTC. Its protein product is CASESSGGAYEQYF.

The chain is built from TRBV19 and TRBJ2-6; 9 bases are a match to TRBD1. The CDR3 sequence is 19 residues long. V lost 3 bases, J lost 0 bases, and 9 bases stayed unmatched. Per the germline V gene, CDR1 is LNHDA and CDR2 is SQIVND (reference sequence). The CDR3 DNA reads TGTGCCAGTAGTATGCCGCCCTTGACAGGGGGCTCTGGGGCCAACGTCCTGACTTTC. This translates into CASSMPPLTGGSGANVLTF.

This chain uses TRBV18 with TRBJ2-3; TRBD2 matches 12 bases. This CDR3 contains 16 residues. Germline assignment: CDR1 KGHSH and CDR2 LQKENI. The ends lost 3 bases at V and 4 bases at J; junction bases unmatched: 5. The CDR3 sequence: CASSPTLAGGADTQYF. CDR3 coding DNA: TGTGCCAGCTCACCTACACTAGCGGGGGGCGCAGATACGCAGTATTTT.

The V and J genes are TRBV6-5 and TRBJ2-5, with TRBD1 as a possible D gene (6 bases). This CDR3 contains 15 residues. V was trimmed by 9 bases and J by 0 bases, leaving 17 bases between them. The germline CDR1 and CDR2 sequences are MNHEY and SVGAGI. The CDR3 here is CASQRTDLYQETQYF. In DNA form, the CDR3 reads TGTGCCAGTCAGAGGACAGATTTGTACCAAGAGACCCAGTACTTC.

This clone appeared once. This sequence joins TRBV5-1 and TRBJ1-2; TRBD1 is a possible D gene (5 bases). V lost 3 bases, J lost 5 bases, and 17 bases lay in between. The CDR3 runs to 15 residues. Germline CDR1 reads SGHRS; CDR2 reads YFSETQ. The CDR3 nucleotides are TGCGCCAGCAGCTCGGACACCGGGACTTCGTATGGCTACACCTTC. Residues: CASSSDTGTSYGYTF.

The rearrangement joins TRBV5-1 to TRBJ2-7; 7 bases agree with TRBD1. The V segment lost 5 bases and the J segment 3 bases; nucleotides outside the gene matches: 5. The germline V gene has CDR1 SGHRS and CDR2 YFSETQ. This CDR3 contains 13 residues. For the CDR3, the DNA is TGCGCCAGCAGTGGACAGGCCAACTACGAGCAGTACTTC. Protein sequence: CASSGQANYEQYF.

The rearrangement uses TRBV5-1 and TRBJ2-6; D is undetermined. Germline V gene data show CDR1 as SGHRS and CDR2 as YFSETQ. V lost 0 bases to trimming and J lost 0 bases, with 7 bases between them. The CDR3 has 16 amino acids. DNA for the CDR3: TGCGCCAGCAGCTTGGACATTTTCTCTGGGGCCAACGTCCTGACTTTC. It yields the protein CASSLDIFSGANVLTF.

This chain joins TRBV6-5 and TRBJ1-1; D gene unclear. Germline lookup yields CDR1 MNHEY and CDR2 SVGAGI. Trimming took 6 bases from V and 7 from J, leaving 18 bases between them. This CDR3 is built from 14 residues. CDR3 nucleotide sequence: TGTGCCAGCAGCCGATCATCGATATCAAGTGAAGCTTTCTTT. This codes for CASSRSSISSEAFF.

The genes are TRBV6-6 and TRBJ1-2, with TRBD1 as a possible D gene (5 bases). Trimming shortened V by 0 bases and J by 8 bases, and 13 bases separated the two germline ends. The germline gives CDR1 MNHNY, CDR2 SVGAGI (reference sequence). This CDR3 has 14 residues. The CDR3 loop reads CASSYSLGRDGYTF. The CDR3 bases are TGTGCCAGCAGTTACTCGCTGGGGCGGGACGGCTACACCTTC.

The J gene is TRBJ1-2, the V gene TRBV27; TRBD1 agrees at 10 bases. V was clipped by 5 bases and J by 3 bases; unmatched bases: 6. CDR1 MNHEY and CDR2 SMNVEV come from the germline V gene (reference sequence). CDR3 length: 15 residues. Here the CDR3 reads CASSPLTGGHYGYTF. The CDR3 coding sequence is TGTGCCAGCAGTCCCCTGACAGGGGGCCACTATGGCTACACCTTC.

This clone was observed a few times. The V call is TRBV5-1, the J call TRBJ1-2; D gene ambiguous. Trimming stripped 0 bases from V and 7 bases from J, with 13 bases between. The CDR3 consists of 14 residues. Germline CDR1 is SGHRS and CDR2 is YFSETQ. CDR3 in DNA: TGCGCCAGCAGCTTGGAGGCGGCCGCGGGTGGCTACACCTTC. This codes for CASSLEAAAGGYTF.

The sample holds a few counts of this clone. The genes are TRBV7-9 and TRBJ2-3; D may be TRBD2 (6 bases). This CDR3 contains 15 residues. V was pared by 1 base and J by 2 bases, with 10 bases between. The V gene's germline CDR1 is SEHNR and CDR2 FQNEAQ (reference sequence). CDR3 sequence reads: CASSLGGVTTDTQYF. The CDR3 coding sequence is TGTGCCAGCAGCTTAGGCGGGGTAACCACAGATACGCAGTATTTT.

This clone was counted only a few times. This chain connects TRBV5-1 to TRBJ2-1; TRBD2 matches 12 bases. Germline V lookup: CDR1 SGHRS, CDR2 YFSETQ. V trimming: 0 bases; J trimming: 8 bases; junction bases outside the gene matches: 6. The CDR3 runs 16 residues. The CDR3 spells CASSLALAGGTHEQFF. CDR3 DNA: TGCGCCAGCAGCTTGGCCCTAGCGGGGGGGACACATGAGCAGTTCTTC.

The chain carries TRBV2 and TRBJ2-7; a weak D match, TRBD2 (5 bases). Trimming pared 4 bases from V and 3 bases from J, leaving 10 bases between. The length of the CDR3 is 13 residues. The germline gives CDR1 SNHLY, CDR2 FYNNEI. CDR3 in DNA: TGTGCCAGCAGTGGGAGGCTAGGCTACGAGCAGTACTTC. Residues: CASSGRLGYEQYF.